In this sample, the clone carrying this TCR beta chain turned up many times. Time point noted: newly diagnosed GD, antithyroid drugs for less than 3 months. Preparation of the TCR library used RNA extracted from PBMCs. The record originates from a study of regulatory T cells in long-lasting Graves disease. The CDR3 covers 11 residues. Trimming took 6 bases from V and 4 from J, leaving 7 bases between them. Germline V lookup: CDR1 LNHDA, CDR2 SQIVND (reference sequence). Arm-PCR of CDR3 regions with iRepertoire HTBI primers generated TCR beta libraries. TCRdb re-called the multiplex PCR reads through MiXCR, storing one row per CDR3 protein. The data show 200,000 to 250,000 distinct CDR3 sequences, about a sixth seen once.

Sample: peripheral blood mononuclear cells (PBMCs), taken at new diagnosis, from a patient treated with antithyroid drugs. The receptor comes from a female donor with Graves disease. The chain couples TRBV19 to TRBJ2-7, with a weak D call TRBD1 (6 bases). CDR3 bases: TGTGCCAGTAGACAGGGTTACGAGCAGTACTTC. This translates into CASRQGYEQYF.